Below, 19 T cell receptor beta chains from the same sample are listed, as sequenced in a study of Graves' ophthalmopathy and Graves' hyperthyroidism. CDR3 regions of TCR beta were amplified from RNA transcripts. HTBI primers primed a first-round RT-PCR, and a second-round multiplex PCR followed. TCRdb re-called the multiplex PCR reads through MiXCR, storing one row per CDR3 protein. Here the sample spans 650,000 to 800,000 distinct CDR3 sequences, about 40% being singletons. The sample taken for sequencing was peripheral blood. These receptors originate from an adult man with Graves' ophthalmopathy.

This clonotype was counted at least ten times. The chain links TRBV7-9 to TRBJ2-5; 10 nucleotides align to TRBD1. CDR3 size: 16 residues. Trimming at V came to 5 bases and at J to 2 bases, leaving 8 bases not matched to a gene. Germline loops: CDR1 SEHNR, CDR2 FQNEAQ (reference sequence). CDR3 nucleotide sequence: TGTGCCAGCAGCAGAACGGACAGGGGGAATCAAGAGACCCAGTACTTC. It codes for CASSRTDRGNQETQYF.

This clonotype occurred many times. The chain carries TRBV7-8 and TRBJ1-2; D call uncertain. Trimming pared 1 base from V and 7 bases from J, leaving 16 bases between. The germline V gene encodes CDR1 SGHVS and CDR2 FQNEAQ. The CDR3 loop spans 15 amino acids. CDR3 DNA: TGTGCCAGCAGCTTAGGGTTGGAGAGGAGGAGTGGCTACACCTTC. It codes for CASSLGLERRSGYTF.

As to this clonotype: This sequence may be a read error, since a much larger clone differs from it by one base. V gene TRBV7-9 combines with J gene TRBJ1-1; D ambiguous. The CDR3 is made up of 11 amino acids. Per germline, CDR1 SEHNR and CDR2 FQNEAQ (reference sequence). For the CDR3, the DNA is TGTGCCAGTAGTGGACCCGACCTAGCTCTCTTT. Its translation: CASSGPDLALF.

The rearrangement uses TRBV7-7 and TRBJ2-2, with 7 nucleotides matching TRBD1. Germline loops: CDR1 SSHAT, CDR2 FNYEAQ (reference sequence). The CDR3 runs to 14 residues. Trimming took 1 base from V and 10 from J; bases not matched to a gene: 6. CDR3 residues: CASSLGQGPVELFF. CDR3 nucleotides: TGTGCCAGCAGCTTAGGACAGGGCCCGGTGGAGCTGTTTTTT.

The chain employs TRBV2 and TRBJ1-2; possibly TRBD1 for D (5 bases). Germline V lookup: CDR1 SNHLY, CDR2 FYNNEI. Between the trimmed V and J ends, which lost 3 bases and 8 bases, there was a span of 13 bases. This CDR3 has 13 residues. The CDR3 is CASSDLAGGGYTF. The CDR3 DNA reads TGTGCCAGCAGTGATCTAGCGGGGGGAGGCTACACCTTC.

This clonotype showed up many times. The rearrangement links TRBV20-1 to TRBJ1-1; the match to TRBD1 covers 8 bases. CDR3 length: 17 residues. Germline V lookup: CDR1 DFQATT, CDR2 SNEGSKA (reference sequence). Losses at the gene ends were 0 bases for V and 3 bases for J; bases not matched to a gene: 12. The CDR3 DNA follows: TGCAGTGCTAGAGATCCCACTCGACAGGGGTTGGACACTGAAGCTTTCTTT. This translates into CSARDPTRQGLDTEAFF.

CDR3 region: CSTSDRGEKLFF. The CDR3 DNA reads as TGCAGCACTTCGGACAGGGGTGAAAAACTGTTTTTT. This chain joins TRBV29-1 and TRBJ1-4, with TRBD1 matching over 9 bases. V lost 8 bases, J lost 7 bases, and 5 bases stayed unmatched. CDR3 size: 12 residues. Germline assignment: CDR1 SQVTM and CDR2 ANQGSEA.

This rearrangement joins TRBV7-9 to TRBJ1-5; D is undetermined. V was trimmed by 6 bases and J by 0 bases, leaving 18 bases between them. The V gene's germline CDR1 is SEHNR and CDR2 FQNEAQ (reference sequence). The CDR3 covers 17 residues. The CDR3 DNA is TGTGCCAGCAGTCCCCTACCGGAGTGGGATAGCAATCAGCCCCAGCATTTT. This translates into CASSPLPEWDSNQPQHF.

This clonotype was counted a few times. The V gene is TRBV5-6, the J gene TRBJ1-1; D is possibly TRBD1 (5 bases). The germline V and J ends were trimmed by 4 bases and 5 bases, with 12 bases remaining between them. The CDR3 contains 13 residues. Germline V gene lookup returns CDR1 SGHDT and CDR2 YYEEEE. The CDR3 loop reads CASSETVDTEAFF. DNA for the CDR3: TGTGCCAGCAGCGAGACAGTGGATACTGAAGCTTTCTTT.

The chain is built from TRBV12-3 or TRBV12-4 and TRBJ2-7; 8 bases agree with TRBD1. This CDR3 is 13 amino acids long. V shed 4 bases, J shed 5 bases, and the junction held 4 bases outside the gene matches. Written as DNA, the CDR3 is TGTGCCAGCAGTTACTCAGGGGGCAACGAGCAGTACTTC. Protein sequence: CASSYSGGNEQYF.

This clonotype was detected many times. J is TRBJ1-1 and V is TRBV2; 9 nucleotides line up with TRBD1. Looked up from germline, CDR1 is SNHLY and CDR2 is FYNNEI. CDR3 size: 13 residues. Trimming cost V 3 bases and J 9 bases; bases outside gene matches: 5. CDR3 residues: CASSDGGTGKAFF. The CDR3 bases are TGTGCCAGCAGTGATGGGGGGACAGGGAAAGCTTTCTTT. Looking up the rest from reference TRBV2 and TRBJ1-1 gives the full variable domain: EPEVTQTPSHQVTQMGQEVILRCVPISNHLYFYWYRQILGQKVEFLVSFYNNEISEKSEIFDDQFSVERPDGSNFTLKIRSTKLEDSAMYFCASSDGGTGKAFFGQGTRLTVV.

V gene TRBV19 combines with J gene TRBJ1-2; a weak D match, TRBD1 (5 bases). V was trimmed by 9 bases and J by 5 bases, leaving 22 bases between them. The germline V gene encodes CDR1 LNHDA and CDR2 SQIVND (reference sequence). CDR3 length: 15 amino acids. The CDR3 DNA is TGTGCCAGCAGTTCCCCTGGGAGGGGCGCTTATGGCTACACCTTC. Translating it yields CASSSPGRGAYGYTF.

The chain recombines TRBV9 with TRBJ2-7, with D possibly matching TRBD2 (5 bases). The V gene's germline CDR1 is SGDLS and CDR2 YYNGEE. The CDR3 consists of 14 residues. Trimming pared 4 bases from V and 4 bases from J, leaving 15 bases between. CDR3 DNA sequence: TGTGCCAGCAGCCTAGCTGTAACGGGTTACGAGCAGTACTTC. Amino acids: CASSLAVTGYEQYF.

The CDR3 nucleotides are TGCGCCAGCAGCCAAGGCGAGCGGGAGACCTACGAGCAGTACTTC. Encoded protein: CASSQGERETYEQYF. This sequence joins TRBV4-1 and TRBJ2-7, with 8 positions matching TRBD2. Germline CDR1 reads MGHRA; CDR2 reads YSYEKL. V was clipped by 1 base and J by 2 bases; unmatched bases: 4. The CDR3 is made up of 15 amino acids.

V usage is TRBV10-3 and J usage is TRBJ2-5; maybe TRBD1 (6 bases). CDR1 is ENHRY, CDR2 SYGVKD, per germline. This CDR3 has 14 residues. Trimming took 8 bases from V and 5 from J, leaving 18 bases between them. CDR3 sequence (DNA): TGTGCCATCCATCCCACAGGGCCCCCGGAGACCCAGTACTTC. Residues: CAIHPTGPPETQYF.

J is TRBJ2-5 and V is TRBV6-2 or TRBV6-3; 8 nucleotides align to TRBD1. CDR3 size: 13 residues. The germline CDR1 and CDR2 sequences are MNHEY and SVGEGT. The junction had 5 bases not matched to a gene; V was cut back by 6 bases and J by 5 bases. CDR3 amino acids: CASRPYRGETQYF. In DNA, the CDR3 is TGTGCCAGCAGGCCGTACAGGGGGGAGACCCAGTACTTC.

This clonotype has a count of ten or more. The chain is built from TRBV12-3 or TRBV12-4 and TRBJ1-6, with a weak D call TRBD1 (5 bases). Trimming took 5 bases from V and 7 from J, leaving 15 bases between them. The CDR3 length is 15 residues. In DNA, the CDR3 is TGTGCCAGCAGTCCCCCGGGACGGTACAATTCACCCCTCCACTTT. It specifies CASSPPGRYNSPLHF.

Comments on this clonotype: Mismatch with germline at one junction end may stem from a read error. CDR3 in DNA: TGTGCCATCAGTGGGGATCTTAACACTGAAGCCTTCTTT. Its protein is CAISGDLNTEAFF. This chain connects TRBV10-3 to TRBJ1-1; no definite D call. Per germline, CDR1 ENHRY and CDR2 SYGVKD. The CDR3 loop spans 13 amino acids.

This clonotype was detected only once. The chain has TRBV15 and TRBJ1-5; TRBD1 might be the D (5 bases). This CDR3 has 17 amino acids. V dropped 3 bases and J dropped 3 bases, with 18 bases sitting between them. CDR1 is LNHNV and CDR2 is YYDKDF in the germline V gene (reference sequence). This CDR3 is CATSSYSRRDDNQPQHF. DNA of the CDR3: TGTGCCACCAGCAGTTACTCGCGCAGGGACGACAATCAGCCCCAGCATTTT.